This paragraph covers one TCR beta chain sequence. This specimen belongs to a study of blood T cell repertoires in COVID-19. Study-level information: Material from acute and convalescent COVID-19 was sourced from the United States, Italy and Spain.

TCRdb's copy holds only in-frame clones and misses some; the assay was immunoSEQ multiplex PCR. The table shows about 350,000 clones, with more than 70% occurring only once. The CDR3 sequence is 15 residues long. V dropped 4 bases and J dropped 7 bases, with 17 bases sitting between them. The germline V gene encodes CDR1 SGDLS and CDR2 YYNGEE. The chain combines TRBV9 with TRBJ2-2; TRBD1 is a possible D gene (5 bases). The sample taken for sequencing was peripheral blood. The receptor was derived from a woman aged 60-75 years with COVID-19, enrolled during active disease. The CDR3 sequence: CASSSQRGSVGELFF. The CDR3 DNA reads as TGTGCCAGCAGCTCCCAAAGGGGTTCGGTCGGGGAGCTGTTTTTT.